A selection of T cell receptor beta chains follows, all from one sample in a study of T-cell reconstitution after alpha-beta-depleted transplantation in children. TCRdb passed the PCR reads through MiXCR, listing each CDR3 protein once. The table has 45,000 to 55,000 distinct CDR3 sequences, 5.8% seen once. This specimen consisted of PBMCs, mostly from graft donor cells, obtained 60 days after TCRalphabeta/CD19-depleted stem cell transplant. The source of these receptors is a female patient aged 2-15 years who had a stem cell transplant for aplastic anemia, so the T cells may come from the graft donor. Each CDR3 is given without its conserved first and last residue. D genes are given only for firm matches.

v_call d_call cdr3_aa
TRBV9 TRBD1 ASSDRGRRGNTIY
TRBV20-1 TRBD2 SAPQRGVNYEQY
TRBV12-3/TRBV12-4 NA ASSFGGAYEKLF
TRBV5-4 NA ASSSRQVLHTEAF
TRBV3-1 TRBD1 ASGQGGSYNSPLH
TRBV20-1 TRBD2 SARSGLADSELF
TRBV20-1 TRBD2 SARGPRRAGGPVDEQF
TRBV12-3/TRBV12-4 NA ASSLTTDQPQH
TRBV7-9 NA ASSREQGSEETQY
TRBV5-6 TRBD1 ASSLTGGNQPQH
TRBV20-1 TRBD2 SARDPGTSGAGTEQY
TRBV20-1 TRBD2 SARDLLAGVHEQY
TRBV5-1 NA ASSLAPVGKETQY
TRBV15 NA ATSRDLSGETQY
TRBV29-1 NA SAGDGPSGYT
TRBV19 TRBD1 ASSPRTGTTDTQY
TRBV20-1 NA SASKGAGELF
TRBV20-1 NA SARDSRGIETQY
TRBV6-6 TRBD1 ASSRDSYNEQF
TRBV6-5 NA ASSYIGFTDTQY
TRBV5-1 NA ASSGLSGNSNEKLF
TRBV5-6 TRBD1 ASSSPRQGAGDTQY
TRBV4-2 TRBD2 ASSQDPGGGTDTQY
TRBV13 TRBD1 ASSFKGAKETQY
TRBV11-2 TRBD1 ASSIDRGGGNEQF
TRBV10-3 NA AISESGISFYEQY
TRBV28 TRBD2 ASSQTSPYNEQF
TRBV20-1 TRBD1 SARGGTGTVSGANVLT